This T cell receptor beta chain was documented in a study of blood T cells in healthy people across ages. Study outcomes and limitations: Unknown donor CMV status possibly confounded expanded clonotype changes.

V was pared by 5 bases and J by 3 bases, with 6 bases of the junction left unmatched. CDR3 length: 16 residues. CDR1 SEHNR and CDR2 FQNEAQ come from the germline V gene (reference sequence). The authors ran a second PCR of 7 to 11 cycles using a sample-barcoded 5' primer and a J-beta primer mix. TCRdb reanalysed the 5' RACE reads using MiXCR and keeps one entry per CDR3 protein. The sample yields approximately 810,000 distinct CDR3 sequences, more than 25% seen once. This clonotype was seen ten or more times. No antigen is known for it. The TCR originated in an elderly woman in good health. Specimen: blood. V usage is TRBV7-9 and J usage is TRBJ2-3, with 12 bases that match TRBD2. The CDR3 spells CASSKLAGGLTDTQYF. In nucleotides, the CDR3 is TGTGCCAGCAGCAAGCTAGCGGGGGGGCTGACAGATACGCAGTATTTT.